This section outlines one TCR beta chain sequence together with its context. Only CD45RO-negative cells positively selected for CCR7 counted as naive CD8 cells, so terminally differentiated effector memory CD45RA+ cells were excluded. Measured with immunoSEQ multiplex PCR; TCRdb has only the in-frame clones, and not every one. The table includes over 2 million clones, approximately 95% detected once. The data belong to a study of shared clonotypes between healthy human individuals. The germline V gene has CDR1 LGHNA and CDR2 YSLEER. This CDR3 has 14 amino acids. V was cut by 2 bases and J by 5 bases, with 9 bases left in between.

The source material was naive CD8+ T cells sorted from blood. V is TRBV4-3 and J is TRBJ2-2; D is unclear. The sequence came from a man between 18 and 29 years old in good health. This chain's CDR3 is CASSQLVGTGELFF. As DNA, the CDR3 is TGCGCCAGCAGCCAACTCGTCGGGACCGGGGAGCTGTTTTTT.